This TCR beta chain was identified in a study of T cell responses to AZD1222 COVID-19 vaccine (dated by TCRdb to about 2021). For the wider study: AZD1222 recipients given second doses at about 4 weeks or at about 12 weeks were pooled, since spike-specific TCR depth and breadth were not found to differ between the two schedules. A total of about 230 trial participants underwent TCR sequencing, of whom 200 to 220 received two doses of AZD1222 and 26 received two doses of the MenACWY control vaccine. Trial participants were enrolled by age into subgroups of 18-55, 56-69 and 70-plus years, and 148, 28 and 57 TCR-sequenced participants, respectively, were included in these subgroups. The investigation overall reported the following: The 56-69-year group was small, and its depth increase did not reach significance, likely because of low power. A significant rise in spike-specific TCR breadth and depth was observed after two AZD1222 doses relative to day 0 and relative to MenACWY recipients. Vaccine-associated CD4 TCRs spanned the whole spike protein, with dominant responses in regions 160-218 and 743-854. Only five to seven AZD1222 recipients were SARS-CoV-2 seropositive at baseline, limiting conclusions about previously exposed vaccinees. Reportedly, close to half of the unique spike-specific TCRs recognized epitopes lying outside the regions that are mutated in the B.1.351 and B.1.1.7 variants. Most participants were white British and females outnumbered males, and the authors suggested that clonal diversity may have been underestimated. Because no samples from the day 14 peak response were available, repertoires could be characterized only after the peak T cell response.

The CDR3 regions of human TCRbeta chains were subjected to immunosequencing. Concerning the study's data processing: TCRs in the repertoires were matched against a reference library of SARS-CoV-2-specific TCRs that had been generated with the MIRA antigen-specificity platform. Breadth was defined as the fraction of unique TCRs that were SARS-CoV-2-associated. Depth was defined as the fraction of total T cells that were SARS-CoV-2-associated. Using the MIRA data, each spike-specific TCR was assigned both to the spike region to which the TCR was reactive and to a CD4 or CD8 class. Log10-transformed breadth and depth values were compared by one-way ANOVA with Sidak's multiple comparisons tests. TCRdb stores this immuneACCESS table with in-frame sequences only. Part of the clones is absent; in the studies checked, under half of the shortfall reflects unresolved V genes, and no reason is known for the rest. The DNA gave D and trimming, while V, J and clone size come from that table. The sample table records about 140,000 clones; 85% to 95% of these occur just once. Of the sample, 1.2% to 1.5% is held by the ten largest clones.

Taken with the paper, the label for time point translates to: baseline before first vaccination. Samples from vaccinated people were obtained from the UK trials COV001 and COV002, which included a single-blind randomized controlled phase 2/3 trial of AZD1222 (ChAdOx1 nCoV-19) in healthy adults. For TCRbeta chain sequencing, PBMC samples from trial participants were taken at day 0 and at day 28 after the second dose. The CDR3 holds 12 amino acids from the cysteine to the phenylalanine. CDR3 DNA only is kept here, 36 bases in frame from base 1. CDR1 and CDR2 were assigned from the germline V gene as SGHDT and YYEEEE. The trim is 5 bases for V and 5 bases for J, with a gap of 10 bases between the germline ends. With regard to this clone: What this receptor recognizes is not known. Qualities for individual bases were not recorded, and no much larger clone is one base off.

Specimen: peripheral blood, collected on day 0 of AZD1222 vaccination. Recombination joined TRBV5-6 with TRBJ2-5; the D gene is not confidently resolved. The source is an adult in good health. The CDR3 protein sequence reads: CASRGTVETQYF. The DNA sequence is as follows: TGTGCCAGCAGAGGAACCGTGGAGACCCAGTACTTC.